The rows below give T cell receptor beta chains drawn from one sample of a study of cytomegalovirus exposure and HLA in healthy donors. TCRdb's table, derived via immunoSEQ multiplex PCR, lists solely in-frame clones and lacks some. The data show some 140,000 clones, roughly three quarters seen once. The specimen sequenced was PBMCs. The receptors come from a man aged 25-40 years in good health and CMV-seronegative. Each CDR3 is given with its conserved first and last residue. The order of the fields is V gene, J gene, CDR3 protein.

v_call: TRBV10-2; j_call: TRBJ1-4; cdr3_aa: CASSDAGGDEKLFF
v_call: TRBV2; j_call: TRBJ1-5; cdr3_aa: CASSAGSNQPQHF
v_call: TRBV7-8; j_call: TRBJ1-4; cdr3_aa: CASSFPGTGEKLFF
v_call: TRBV9; j_call: TRBJ2-7; cdr3_aa: CASSVLASSYEQYF
v_call: TRBV5-6; j_call: TRBJ2-5; cdr3_aa: CASSLGGRKTQYF
v_call: TRBV10-2; j_call: TRBJ2-7; cdr3_aa: CASRDTSMGEQYF
v_call: TRBV9; j_call: TRBJ2-7; cdr3_aa: CASSEGTSGLYEQYF
v_call: TRBV2; j_call: TRBJ2-7; cdr3_aa: CASGTDRVREQYF
v_call: TRBV19; j_call: TRBJ2-1; cdr3_aa: CASSIGTGSGNEQFF
v_call: TRBV10-3; j_call: TRBJ2-1; cdr3_aa: CAISEVAGAFGDEQFF
v_call: TRBV4-2; j_call: TRBJ2-7; cdr3_aa: CASSPTTASSDEQYF
v_call: TRBV6-1; j_call: TRBJ1-5; cdr3_aa: CASSRGHPRFSLF
v_call: TRBV29-1; j_call: TRBJ2-7; cdr3_aa: CSVAGTENSYEQYF
v_call: TRBV30; j_call: TRBJ2-1; cdr3_aa: CAWSGGLAGGSSSYNEQFF
v_call: TRBV6-1; j_call: TRBJ2-5; cdr3_aa: CASSSQTTGKETQYF
v_call: TRBV30; j_call: TRBJ1-3; cdr3_aa: CAWSVQGTNTIYF
v_call: TRBV6-1; j_call: TRBJ1-1; cdr3_aa: CASIPIHTANTEAFF
v_call: TRBV7-6; j_call: TRBJ2-7; cdr3_aa: CASSLDRTSSYEQYF
v_call: TRBV2; j_call: TRBJ1-1; cdr3_aa: CASSYRGGITEAFF
v_call: TRBV5-6; j_call: TRBJ2-7; cdr3_aa: CASSLATSGRTEQYF
v_call: TRBV5-6; j_call: TRBJ1-1; cdr3_aa: CASSSQNTEAFF
v_call: TRBV27; j_call: TRBJ1-6; cdr3_aa: CASSFQGFNSPLHF
v_call: TRBV7-3; j_call: TRBJ2-2; cdr3_aa: CASSPLRTGATPPNTGELFF
v_call: TRBV10-1; j_call: TRBJ2-3; cdr3_aa: CASSVRATDTQYF
v_call: TRBV19; j_call: TRBJ2-7; cdr3_aa: CASQSGQTKYF
v_call: TRBV2; j_call: TRBJ1-5; cdr3_aa: CASSEAWTDFNQPQHF
v_call: TRBV11-2; j_call: TRBJ2-5; cdr3_aa: CASSSTGLAARIYQETQYF
v_call: TRBV13; j_call: TRBJ2-3; cdr3_aa: CASSSWDSGRADTQYF
v_call: TRBV7-9; j_call: TRBJ2-1; cdr3_aa: CASSLVEGGYNEQFF
v_call: TRBV2; j_call: TRBJ1-2; cdr3_aa: CASSESGVCPF
v_call: TRBV9; j_call: TRBJ2-3; cdr3_aa: CASSVEGWLAADTQYF
v_call: TRBV4-1; j_call: TRBJ2-7; cdr3_aa: CASSQPPGPPAYEQYF
v_call: TRBV6-5; j_call: TRBJ2-7; cdr3_aa: CASSYGPGVEQYF